This T cell receptor (beta chain) was observed in a study of OX40 agonist ivuxolimab in advanced cancers. Study information: The dose of intravenous ivuxolimab that patients received every 2 weeks ranged from 0.01 to 10 mg/kg. Dose-escalation patients' cancers were hepatocellular carcinoma, melanoma, renal cell or head and neck cancer. The study, taken as a whole, reports: Expanded clones were, on average, more numerous among CD8+ T cells than CD4+.

The data were produced by immunoSEQ multiplex PCR, yet TCRdb's version contains in-frame clones alone and is incomplete. The sample carries some 71,000 clones, over 80% recorded once. About this clone: The antigen remains unidentified.

CDR3 length: 15 residues. Germline V gives CDR1 MNHEY, CDR2 SMNVEV (reference sequence). Trimming took 2 bases from V and 3 from J, leaving 11 bases between them. Material: CD4+ or CD8+ T cells sorted from blood, obtained in a trial of the OX40 agonist ivuxolimab. This TCR came from an adult with an advanced solid tumor such as melanoma, head and neck, liver or kidney cancer. The rearrangement links TRBV27 to TRBJ2-1, with D perhaps TRBD1 (6 bases). CDR3 DNA: TGTGCCAGCAGTTTAGGGACACGAAGCTACAATGAGCAGTTCTTC. It encodes CASSLGTRSYNEQFF.